The source of this T cell receptor beta chain is a study of T cells after yellow fever vaccination. Study information: Those fractions that held only low numbers of cells were prepared using the SMART-Seq v4 Ultra Low Input RNA kit. Study observations and caveats: Though weaker, the secondary response peaked faster, on day 5 versus 15.

With 3 bases removed from V and 9 bases from J, the gap between germline ends came to 9 bases. The CDR3 runs to 12 residues. CDR1 SGHTA and CDR2 FQGNSA come from the germline V gene. In TCRdb, the 5' RACE reads were re-called with MiXCR into one record per CDR3 protein. The sample gives more than 300,000 distinct CDR3 sequences, approximately 4% of which show up once; 15% to 20% is in the top ten. This clonotype was observed at least ten times. What it binds is not known. This sequence joins TRBV7-2 and TRBJ2-1; maybe TRBD1 (6 bases). The TCR was taken from a young man who received the YFV17D yellow fever vaccine. The sample in question was PBMCs, obtained 15 days after the yellow fever booster vaccination. The CDR3 sequence is CASSFRGGEQFF. In DNA form, the CDR3 reads TGTGCCAGCAGCTTCAGAGGGGGTGAGCAGTTCTTC.